The rows below give T cell receptor beta chains drawn from one sample of a study of cytomegalovirus exposure and HLA in healthy donors. Produced via immunoSEQ multiplex PCR; TCRdb's table is partial and in-frame only. The table lists approximately 300,000 clones, about nine tenths of them singletons, with 0.65% to 0.85% in the top ten. What was sequenced was PBMCs. All receptors derive from a woman aged 18-30 years in good health and CMV-seronegative. Both conserved end residues are part of each CDR3. A D gene is named only where the DNA matches it firmly. Not all rows give a size; the values are once, few, many and, for expanded clones, a class.

D gene	clone size	V gene	J gene	CDR3 protein	CDR3 DNA
-	-	TRBV14	TRBJ1-1	CASSPQVETEAFF	TGTGCCAGCAGCCCCCAGGTTGAGACTGAAGCTTTCTTT
-	few	TRBV9	TRBJ2-7	CASSGDYPYEQYF	TGTGCCAGCAGCGGTGACTATCCCTACGAGCAGTACTTC
TRBD1	-	TRBV5-4	TRBJ2-3	CASSYPGQVQDTQYF	TGTGCCAGCAGCTACCCGGGACAGGTTCAAGATACGCAGTATTTT
-	once	TRBV7-6	TRBJ2-3	CASSPGTPLSDTQYF	TGTGCCAGCAGCCCCGGGACTCCACTATCGGATACGCAGTATTTT
TRBD1	-	TRBV27	TRBJ2-2	CASSLRGLNTGELFF	TGTGCCAGCAGTCTCAGGGGGCTCAACACCGGGGAGCTGTTTTTT
-	-	TRBV15	TRBJ2-6	CATSRDRMGANVLTF	TGTGCCACCAGCAGAGACCGTATGGGGGCCAACGTCCTGACTTTC
-	once	TRBV2	TRBJ2-7	CATKAGQAVHEQYF	TGTGCCACCAAAGCGGGACAGGCAGTGCACGAGCAGTACTTC
-	-	TRBV7-3	TRBJ2-1	CASSLVRDNEQFF	TGTGCCAGCAGCTTAGTCCGGGACAATGAGCAGTTCTTC
TRBD2	once	TRBV7-6	TRBJ2-2	CASSPWTSGRGGTGELFF	TGTGCCAGCAGCCCCTGGACTAGCGGGAGAGGTGGCACCGGGGAGCTGTTTTTT
TRBD1	-	TRBV27	TRBJ2-7	CASSLSGQGSYEQYF	TGTGCCAGCAGTTTAAGTGGACAGGGCTCCTACGAGCAGTACTTC
-	-	TRBV7-2	TRBJ1-2	CASSLQGSYGYTF	TGTGCCAGCAGCTTACAGGGATCATATGGCTACACCTTC
-	-	TRBV12-5	TRBJ1-5	CASGLGAYSNQPQHF	TGTGCTAGTGGTTTGGGAGCATATAGCAATCAGCCCCAGCATTTT
TRBD1	-	TRBV13	TRBJ1-1	CASSLTGENPEAFF	TGTGCCAGCAGCTTGACAGGGGAGAACCCTGAAGCTTTCTTT
-	-	TRBV4-1	TRBJ2-3	CASSQLASGTDTQYF	TGCGCCAGCAGCCAATTGGCTAGCGGCACAGATACGCAGTATTTT
TRBD1	-	TRBV7-2	TRBJ1-2	CASSLGQGSDHYGYTF	TGTGCCAGCAGCTTAGGACAGGGTTCCGACCATTATGGCTACACCTTC
-	-	TRBV5-4	TRBJ2-7	CASSFPLGDEQYF	TGTGCCAGCAGCTTCCCACTAGGCGACGAGCAGTACTTC
-	-	TRBV2	TRBJ1-1	CASSLEKGGNTEAFF	TGTGCCAGCAGCTTAGAAAAAGGAGGGAACACTGAAGCTTTCTTT
-	-	TRBV6-5	TRBJ2-1	CASSWSPDRRGQFF	TGTGCCAGCAGTTGGTCCCCCGATCGTCGAGGGCAGTTCTTC
-	-	TRBV5-1	TRBJ1-1	CASSTGQNTEAFF	TGCGCCAGCAGCACAGGACAGAACACTGAAGCTTTCTTT
-	-	TRBV7-9	TRBJ2-5	CASSPTAVQETQYF	TGTGCCAGCAGCCCCACAGCGGTACAAGAGACCCAGTACTTC
TRBD1	-	TRBV11-2	TRBJ2-7	CASSLGGGQGLHEQYF	TGTGCCAGCAGCTTAGGAGGGGGACAGGGTCTCCACGAGCAGTACTTC
TRBD2	-	TRBV7-7	TRBJ2-1	CASSLGGAGGFDEQFF	TGTGCCAGCAGCTTAGGAGGCGCGGGAGGGTTTGATGAGCAGTTCTTC
TRBD1	-	TRBV5-1	TRBJ2-3	CASTPGDSNTDTQYF	TGCGCCAGCACCCCAGGGGACAGCAACACAGATACGCAGTATTTT
TRBD2	once	TRBV7-2	TRBJ2-3	CASRRLAGEADTQYF	TGTGCCAGCAGGCGACTAGCGGGAGAGGCAGATACGCAGTATTTT